This TCR beta chain was found in a study of cytomegalovirus exposure and HLA in healthy donors. General study results and limits: In a later analysis, TCR association rates varied by HLA locus: DRB1 most, HLA-C fewest.

A few counts support this clone. The antigen remains undetermined. Both 60 Vbeta primers and 13 Jbeta primers went into the PCR. Profiling relied on immunoSEQ multiplex PCR, and the TCRdb table lists in-frame clones only, not all of them. The table has about 140,000 clones, about 61% seen once; the top ten hold 2.4%. This CDR3 has 12 residues. Trimming removed 7 bases from V and 1 base from J, with 8 bases in between. Germline CDR1 reads GTSNPN; CDR2 reads SVGIG (reference sequence). This TCR was sampled from a woman between 35 and 50 years old in good health and CMV-seronegative. V and J are TRBV30 and TRBJ2-1, with no clear D. The source material was PBMCs. The CDR3 DNA reads as TGTGCCTTCTCCAGGTCCTACAATGAGCAGTTCTTC. This translates into CAFSRSYNEQFF.